What follows are 14 T cell receptor beta chains derived from one specimen sequenced in a study of OX40 agonist ivuxolimab in advanced cancers. Profiling relied on immunoSEQ multiplex PCR, and the TCRdb table lists in-frame clones only, not all of them. The data contain some 70,000 clones, roughly 90% of them seen just once; the ten biggest clones take up 2.5% to 3%. Sequencing used CD4+ or CD8+ T cells sorted from blood, obtained in a trial of the OX40 agonist ivuxolimab. All receptors come from an adult with an advanced solid tumor such as melanoma, head and neck, liver or kidney cancer.

The rearrangement uses TRBV28 and TRBJ2-7, with D hard to call. The germline V gene has CDR1 MDHEN and CDR2 SYDVKM. Trimming took 2 bases from V and 6 from J, leaving 17 bases between them. The CDR3 extends over 15 amino acids. In DNA, the CDR3 is TGTGCCAGCAGTTTAGGGTCCGTCGGGCAGGCCGAGCAGTACTTC. Protein: CASSLGSVGQAEQYF.

The chain couples TRBV19 to TRBJ2-7, with a tentative D call TRBD1 (6 bases). CDR3 length equals 15 residues. Germline lookup yields CDR1 LNHDA and CDR2 SQIVND (reference sequence). V was clipped by 3 bases and J by 3 bases, with 15 bases between them. DNA of the CDR3: TGTGCCAGTAGTATGAGCAGGGGCGCGGACTACGAGCAGTACTTC. It is translated as CASSMSRGADYEQYF.

V is TRBV18 and J is TRBJ2-5; 9 bases agree with TRBD1. The CDR3 totals 15 residues. The junction had 8 bases not matched to a gene; V was cut back by 5 bases and J by 4 bases. Germline V gene data show CDR1 as KGHSH and CDR2 as LQKENI. The CDR3 is CASSNTGGSRETQYF. The CDR3, as DNA: TGTGCCAGCTCAAATACAGGGGGCTCTCGAGAGACCCAGTACTTC.

V gene TRBV12-2 combines with J gene TRBJ2-5; the table's D call of TRBD1 was not tested on the DNA. TRBV12-2 corresponds to a pseudogene. The CDR3 has 18 residues. CDR3 loop: CASRAGKTPRGRGETQYF. For the CDR3, the DNA is TGTGCAAGTCGCGCTGGAAAGACTCCCAGGGGTAGGGGAGAGACCCAGTACTTC.

The CDR3 nucleotides read TGTGCCAGCACTGGGACAGGGAACGGGGCCAACGTCCTGACTTTC. Amino acid sequence: CASTGTGNGANVLTF. The rearrangement joins TRBV6-5 to TRBJ2-6; TRBD1 matches at 9 bases. With V trimmed by 7 bases and J by 4 bases, 5 bases remained unmatched. The germline V gene has CDR1 MNHEY and CDR2 SVGAGI. CDR3 length equals 15 residues.

The V call is TRBV5-1, the J call TRBJ2-7; 11 nucleotides align to TRBD2. The germline gives CDR1 SGHRS, CDR2 YFSETQ. Trimming removed 0 bases from V and 4 bases from J; junction bases left unmatched: 9. The CDR3 covers 17 residues. The CDR3 sequence is CASSLASGGTFYYEQYF. The CDR3 nucleotides read TGCGCCAGCAGCTTGGCTAGCGGGGGGACCTTTTATTACGAGCAGTACTTC.

About this clone itself: Other DNA sequences in the same sample also yield this CDR3. This chain uses TRBV7-9 with TRBJ1-1, with D maybe TRBD1 (5 bases). CDR3 size: 14 residues. Deletions cut 5 bases from V and 4 bases from J, with 14 bases between. CDR1 SEHNR and CDR2 FQNEAQ come from the germline V gene (reference sequence). CDR3 protein: CASSLQGAVTEAFF. CDR3 DNA: TGTGCCAGCAGCCTGCAGGGAGCTGTCACTGAAGCTTTCTTT.

This chain links TRBV7-3 with TRBJ1-6, with D possibly matching TRBD1 (6 bases). This CDR3 has 17 residues. Germline V CDR1 and CDR2: SGHTA, FQGTGA. V was trimmed by 4 bases and J by 10 bases, leaving 23 bases between them. The CDR3 nucleotides are TGTGCCAGCAGCTCTACGGGGGGCGGACCGGTTGAATCACCCCTCCACTTT. Its protein is CASSSTGGGPVESPLHF.

This clone was counted once. V and J are TRBV5-1 and TRBJ2-3; D tentatively reads TRBD1 or TRBD2 (5 bases each). Germline V gene lookup returns CDR1 SGHRS and CDR2 YFSETQ. The germline V and J ends were trimmed by 4 bases and 0 bases, with 15 bases remaining between them. This CDR3 region has 16 residues. Here the CDR3 reads CASSAAGGISTDTQYF. The CDR3 coding sequence is TGCGCCAGCAGCGCGGCTGGGGGAATTAGCACAGATACGCAGTATTTT.

The rearrangement uses TRBV6-1 and TRBJ1-3; a possible D gene is TRBD1 (5 bases). With 2 bases removed from V and 4 bases from J, the gap between germline ends came to 12 bases. This CDR3 region has 15 residues. Germline lookup yields CDR1 MNHNS and CDR2 SASEGT. This CDR3 is CASSELGGTGNTIYF. The CDR3 DNA reads TGTGCCAGCAGTGAACTAGGAGGGACCGGAAACACCATATATTTT.

This clone is a singleton in its sample. This chain links TRBV14 with TRBJ2-1, with TRBD2 matching over 10 bases. Per the germline V gene, CDR1 is SGHDN and CDR2 is FVKESK. This CDR3 has 16 amino acids. The junction had 5 bases not matched to a gene; V was cut back by 4 bases and J by 2 bases. In nucleotides, the CDR3 is TGTGCCAGCAGCCTATTAGCGGGAGGCGCCTACAATGAGCAGTTCTTC. Amino acids: CASSLLAGGAYNEQFF.

The chain joins TRBV10-1 to TRBJ1-6; D remains unclear. Germline loops: CDR1 WNHNN, CDR2 SYGVQD (reference sequence). The V end lost 0 bases, the J end lost 10 bases, and 16 bases lay between the germline ends. This CDR3 comprises 16 residues. CDR3 bases: TGCGCCAGCAGTGAGTCCCCGGCTTACGCCGGCTCACCCCTCCACTTT. Its protein is CASSESPAYAGSPLHF.

The sample holds one count of this clone. V and J are TRBV4-1 and TRBJ2-1; TRBD1 matches at 8 bases. CDR3 length: 16 residues. The V and J ends lost 10 bases and 0 bases, in that order; junction bases with no gene match: 11. From germline, CDR1 is MGHRA and CDR2 YSYEKL. DNA for the CDR3: TGCGCCACCCGGAAGACAGGGGCCAACTCCTACAATGAGCAGTTCTTC. Its protein is CATRKTGANSYNEQFF.

The chain recombines TRBV18 with TRBJ2-1; TRBD1 matches 7 bases. V gave up 3 bases and J gave up 1 base; unmatched junction bases: 3. The CDR3 totals 15 residues. CDR1 KGHSH and CDR2 LQKENI come from the germline V gene. In DNA form, the CDR3 reads TGTGCCAGCTCACCCGACAGGGTTTCCTACAATGAGCAGTTCTTC. Its translation: CASSPDRVSYNEQFF.